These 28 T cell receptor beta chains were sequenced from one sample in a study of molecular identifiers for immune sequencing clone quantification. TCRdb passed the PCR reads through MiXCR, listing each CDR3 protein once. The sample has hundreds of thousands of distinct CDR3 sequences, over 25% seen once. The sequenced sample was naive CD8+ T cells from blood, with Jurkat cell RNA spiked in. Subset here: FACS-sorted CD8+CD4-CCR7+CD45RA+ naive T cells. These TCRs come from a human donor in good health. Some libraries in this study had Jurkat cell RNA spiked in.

CDR3 in amino acids: CASILTSGSLGNEQFF. In nucleotides, the CDR3 is TGTGCCAGCATTCTGACTAGCGGGAGCTTAGGGAATGAGCAGTTCTTC. The rearrangement uses TRBV27 and TRBJ2-1; 12 bases are shared with TRBD2. This CDR3 region has 16 residues. The V gene end was trimmed by 7 bases and the J gene end by 7 bases; junction bases not matched to a gene: 11. CDR1 and CDR2 from the germline V gene are MNHEY and SMNVEV (reference sequence).

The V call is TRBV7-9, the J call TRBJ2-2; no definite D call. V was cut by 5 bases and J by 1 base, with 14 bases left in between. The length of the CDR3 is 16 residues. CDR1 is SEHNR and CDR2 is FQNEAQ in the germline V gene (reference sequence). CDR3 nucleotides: TGTGCCAGCAGCCCTCCGGCACACTTGAACACCGGGGAGCTGTTTTTT. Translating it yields CASSPPAHLNTGELFF.

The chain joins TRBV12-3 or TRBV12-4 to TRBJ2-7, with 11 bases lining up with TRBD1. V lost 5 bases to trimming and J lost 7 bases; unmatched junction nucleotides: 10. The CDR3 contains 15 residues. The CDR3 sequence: CASSGPGQGAEEQYF. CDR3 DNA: TGTGCCAGCAGTGGCCCCGGACAGGGGGCGGAGGAGCAGTACTTC.

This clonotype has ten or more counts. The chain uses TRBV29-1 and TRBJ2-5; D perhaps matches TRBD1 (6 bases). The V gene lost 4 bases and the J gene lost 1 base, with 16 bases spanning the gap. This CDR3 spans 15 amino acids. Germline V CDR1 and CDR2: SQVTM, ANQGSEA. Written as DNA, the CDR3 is TGCAGCGTTGTCCTATGGACAGATTCCCAAGAGACCCAGTACTTC. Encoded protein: CSVVLWTDSQETQYF.

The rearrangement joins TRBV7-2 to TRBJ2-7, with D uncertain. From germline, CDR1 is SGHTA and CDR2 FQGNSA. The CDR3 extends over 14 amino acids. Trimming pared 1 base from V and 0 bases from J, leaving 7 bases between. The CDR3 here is CASSLDLPSYEQYF. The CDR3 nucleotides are TGTGCCAGCAGCTTAGATCTGCCCTCCTACGAGCAGTACTTC.

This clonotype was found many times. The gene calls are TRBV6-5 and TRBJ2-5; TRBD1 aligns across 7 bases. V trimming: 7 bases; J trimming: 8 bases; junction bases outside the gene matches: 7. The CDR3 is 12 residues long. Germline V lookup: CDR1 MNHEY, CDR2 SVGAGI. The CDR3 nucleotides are TGTGCCAGCACCGGGACAGTCGGCACCCAGTACTTC. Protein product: CASTGTVGTQYF.

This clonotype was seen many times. CDR3 bases: TGCAGTTCTAATGGGGGACTAGCGGGATTCCACGAGCAGTACTTC. Its translation: CSSNGGLAGFHEQYF. The chain employs TRBV20-1 and TRBJ2-7; 13 nucleotides align to TRBD2. This CDR3 region has 15 residues. CDR1 and CDR2 from the germline V gene are DFQATT and SNEGSKA (reference sequence). Losses at the gene ends were 8 bases for V and 5 bases for J; bases not matched to a gene: 12.

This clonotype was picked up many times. The CDR3 protein is CASSLAANDATYEQYF. The CDR3, as DNA: TGCGCCAGCAGCTTGGCCGCGAACGACGCAACCTACGAGCAGTACTTC. J is TRBJ2-7 and V is TRBV5-1; D is unresolved. The CDR3 totals 16 residues. V was trimmed by 0 bases and J by 2 bases, leaving 15 bases between them. Germline CDR1 and CDR2: SGHRS and YFSETQ.

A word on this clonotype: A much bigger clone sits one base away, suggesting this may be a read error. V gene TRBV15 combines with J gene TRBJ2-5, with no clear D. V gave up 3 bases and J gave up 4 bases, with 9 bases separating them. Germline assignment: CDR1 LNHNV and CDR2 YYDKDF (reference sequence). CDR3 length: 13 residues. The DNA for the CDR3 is TGTGCCACCAGCAGTCAGAATAGAGAGACCCAGTACTTC. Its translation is CATSSQNRETQYF.

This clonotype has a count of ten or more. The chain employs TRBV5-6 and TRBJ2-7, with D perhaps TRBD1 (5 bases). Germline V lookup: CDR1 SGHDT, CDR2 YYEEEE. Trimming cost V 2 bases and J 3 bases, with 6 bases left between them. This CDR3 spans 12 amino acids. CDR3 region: CASSLGVYEQYF. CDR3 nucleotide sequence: TGTGCCAGCAGCTTAGGGGTCTACGAGCAGTACTTC.

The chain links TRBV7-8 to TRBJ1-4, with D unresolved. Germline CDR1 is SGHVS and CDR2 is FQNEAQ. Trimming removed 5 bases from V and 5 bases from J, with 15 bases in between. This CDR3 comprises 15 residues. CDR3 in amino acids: CASSPILGTNEKLFF. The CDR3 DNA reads TGTGCCAGCAGCCCGATATTGGGCACCAATGAAAAACTGTTTTTT.

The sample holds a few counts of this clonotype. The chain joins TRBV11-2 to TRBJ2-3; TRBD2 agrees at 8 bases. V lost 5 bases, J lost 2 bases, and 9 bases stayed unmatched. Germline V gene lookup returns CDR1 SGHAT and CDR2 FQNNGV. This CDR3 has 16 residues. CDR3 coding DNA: TGTGCCAGCAGCGATCTTCCGGGACTAGTCACAGATACGCAGTATTTT. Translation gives CASSDLPGLVTDTQYF. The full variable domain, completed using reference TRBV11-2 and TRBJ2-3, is EAGVAQSPRYKIIEKRQSVAFWCNPISGHATLYWYQQILGQGPKLLIQFQNNGVVDDSQLPKDRFSAERLKGVDSTLKIQPAKLEDSAVYLCASSDLPGLVTDTQYFGPGTRLTVL.

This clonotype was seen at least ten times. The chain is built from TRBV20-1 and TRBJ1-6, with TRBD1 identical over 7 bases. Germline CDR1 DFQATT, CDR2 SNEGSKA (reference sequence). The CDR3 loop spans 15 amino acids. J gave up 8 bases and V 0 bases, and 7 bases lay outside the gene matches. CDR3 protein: CSARDIDREDSPLHF. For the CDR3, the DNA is TGCAGTGCTAGAGATATAGACAGGGAGGATTCACCCCTCCACTTT.

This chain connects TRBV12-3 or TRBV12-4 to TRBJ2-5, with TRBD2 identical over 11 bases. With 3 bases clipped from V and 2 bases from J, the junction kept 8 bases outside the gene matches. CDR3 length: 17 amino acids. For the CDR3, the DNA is TGTGCCAGCAGTTTTACGGGGGGGACTAGCGGACAAGAGACCCAGTACTTC. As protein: CASSFTGGTSGQETQYF.

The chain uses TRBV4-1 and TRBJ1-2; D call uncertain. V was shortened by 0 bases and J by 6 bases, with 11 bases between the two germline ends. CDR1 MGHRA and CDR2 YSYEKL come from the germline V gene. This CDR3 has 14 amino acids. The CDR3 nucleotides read TGCGCCAGCAGCCAAGAGGTCCGGATGGATGGCTACACCTTC. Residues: CASSQEVRMDGYTF.

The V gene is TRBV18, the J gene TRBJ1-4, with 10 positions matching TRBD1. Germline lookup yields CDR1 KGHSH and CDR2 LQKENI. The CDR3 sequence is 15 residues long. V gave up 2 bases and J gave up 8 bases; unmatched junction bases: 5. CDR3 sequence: CASSPEPGQGEKLFF. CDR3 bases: TGTGCCAGCTCACCAGAACCGGGACAGGGGGAAAAACTGTTTTTT.

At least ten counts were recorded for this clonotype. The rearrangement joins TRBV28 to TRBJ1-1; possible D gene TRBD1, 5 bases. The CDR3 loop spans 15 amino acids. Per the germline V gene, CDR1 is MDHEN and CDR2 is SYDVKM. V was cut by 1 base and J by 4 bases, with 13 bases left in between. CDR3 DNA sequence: TGTGCCAGCAGTTTATTTGAGGGGCGAGGCACTGAAGCTTTCTTT. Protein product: CASSLFEGRGTEAFF.

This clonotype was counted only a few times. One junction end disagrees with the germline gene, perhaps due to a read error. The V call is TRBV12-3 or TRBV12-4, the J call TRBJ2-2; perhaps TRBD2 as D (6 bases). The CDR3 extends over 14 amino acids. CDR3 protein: CASRTQMNTGGLFF. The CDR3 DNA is TGTGCCAGCAGGACACAGATGAACACCGGGGGGCTGTTTTTT.

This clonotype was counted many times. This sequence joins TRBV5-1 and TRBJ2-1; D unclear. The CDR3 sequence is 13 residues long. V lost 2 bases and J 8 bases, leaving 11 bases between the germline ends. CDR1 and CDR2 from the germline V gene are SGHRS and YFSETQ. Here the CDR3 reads CASSLSSMDEQFF. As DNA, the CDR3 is TGCGCCAGCAGCTTATCCTCAATGGATGAGCAGTTCTTC.

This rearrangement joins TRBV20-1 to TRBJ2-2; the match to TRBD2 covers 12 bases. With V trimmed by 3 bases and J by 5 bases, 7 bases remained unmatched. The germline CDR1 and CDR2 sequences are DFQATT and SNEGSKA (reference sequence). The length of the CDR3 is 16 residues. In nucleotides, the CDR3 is TGCAGTGCTAGTGGGCTCGGGACTAGCGGGACCGGGGAGCTGTTTTTT. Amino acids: CSASGLGTSGTGELFF.

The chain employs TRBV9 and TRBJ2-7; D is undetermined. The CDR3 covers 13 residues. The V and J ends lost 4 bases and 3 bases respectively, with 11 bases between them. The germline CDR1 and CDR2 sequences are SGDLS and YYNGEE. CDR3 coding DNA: TGTGCCAGCAGCCACGGTACCAACTACGAGCAGTACTTC. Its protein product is CASSHGTNYEQYF. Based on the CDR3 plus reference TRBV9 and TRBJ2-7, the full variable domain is DSGVTQTPKHLITATGQRVTLRCSPRSGDLSVYWYQQSLDQGLQFLIQYYNGEERAKGNILERFSAQQFPDLHSELNLSSLELGDSALYFCASSHGTNYEQYFGPGTRLTVT.

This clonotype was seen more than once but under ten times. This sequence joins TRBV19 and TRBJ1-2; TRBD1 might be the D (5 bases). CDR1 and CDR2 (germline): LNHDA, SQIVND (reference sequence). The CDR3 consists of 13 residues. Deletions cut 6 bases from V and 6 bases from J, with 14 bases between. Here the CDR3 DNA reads TGTGCCAGTAGGTTGACAGTTGCTCATGGCTACACCTTC. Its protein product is CASRLTVAHGYTF.

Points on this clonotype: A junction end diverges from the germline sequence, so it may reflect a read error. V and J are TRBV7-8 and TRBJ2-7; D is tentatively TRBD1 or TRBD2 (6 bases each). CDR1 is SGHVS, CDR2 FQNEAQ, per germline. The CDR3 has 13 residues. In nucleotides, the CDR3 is TGTGCCGGCAGCCGCGGGACACTTTACGAGCAGTACTTC. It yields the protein CAGSRGTLYEQYF.

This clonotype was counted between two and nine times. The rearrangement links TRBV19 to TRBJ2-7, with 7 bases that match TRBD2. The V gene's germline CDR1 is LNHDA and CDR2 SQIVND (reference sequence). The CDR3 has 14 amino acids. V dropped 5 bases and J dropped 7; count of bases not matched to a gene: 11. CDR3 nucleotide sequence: TGTGCCAGTAGTTGGGCAGGGAGGGAGGAGGAGCAGTACTTC. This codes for CASSWAGREEEQYF.

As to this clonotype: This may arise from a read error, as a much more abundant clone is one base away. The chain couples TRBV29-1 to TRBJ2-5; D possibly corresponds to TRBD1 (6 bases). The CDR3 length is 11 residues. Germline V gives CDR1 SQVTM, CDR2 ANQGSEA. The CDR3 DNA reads TGCAGCGTTGAGGGACAAGAGACCCAGCACTTC. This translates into CSVEGQETQHF. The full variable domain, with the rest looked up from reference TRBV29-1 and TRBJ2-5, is SAVISQKPSRDICQRGTSLTIQCQVDSQVTMMFWYRQQPGQSLTLIATANQGSEATYESGFVIDKFPISRPNLTFSTLTVSNMSPEDSSIYLCSVEGQETQHFGPGTRLLVL.

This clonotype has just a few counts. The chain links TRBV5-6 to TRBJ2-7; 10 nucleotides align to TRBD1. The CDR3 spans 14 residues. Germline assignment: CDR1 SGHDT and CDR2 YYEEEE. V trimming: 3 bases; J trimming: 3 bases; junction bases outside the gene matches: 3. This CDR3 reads CASSWDRGGYEQYF. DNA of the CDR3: TGTGCCAGCAGCTGGGACAGGGGTGGCTACGAGCAGTACTTC. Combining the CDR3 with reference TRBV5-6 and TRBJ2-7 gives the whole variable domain DAGVTQSPTHLIKTRGQQVTLRCSPKSGHDTVSWYQQALGQGPQFIFQYYEEEERQRGNFPDRFSGHQFPNYSSELNVNALLLGDSALYLCASSWDRGGYEQYFGPGTRLTVT.

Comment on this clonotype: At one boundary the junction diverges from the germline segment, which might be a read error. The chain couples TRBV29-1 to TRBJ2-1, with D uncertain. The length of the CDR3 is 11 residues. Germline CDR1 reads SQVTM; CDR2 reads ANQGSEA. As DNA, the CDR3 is TGCAGCGTAGAAGCAGACAATGAGCAGTTCTTC. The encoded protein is CSVEADNEQFF.

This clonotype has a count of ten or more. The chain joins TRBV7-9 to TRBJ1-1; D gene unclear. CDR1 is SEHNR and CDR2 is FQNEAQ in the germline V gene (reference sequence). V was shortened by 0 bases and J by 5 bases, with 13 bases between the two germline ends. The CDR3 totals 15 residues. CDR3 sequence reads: CASSLAFGGRTEAFF. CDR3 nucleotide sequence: TGTGCCAGCAGCTTAGCGTTCGGAGGGAGGACTGAAGCTTTCTTT.